This record covers a single TCR beta chain. The target antigen is unknown. The same CDR3 is also encoded by other DNA sequences in this sample. Naive CD8 cells lacked CD45RO and underwent positive selection for CCR7, leaving out terminally differentiated effector memory CD45RA+ cells. These data are taken from a study of shared clonotypes between healthy human individuals. Whole-study findings and limits: Sorted-subset sequencing was shown by rarefaction to be incomplete despite large depth. Some clonotypes were shared by all four sorted-subset donors, while others were not shared. The non-shared ones had lower generation probabilities than the shared ones.

Produced via immunoSEQ multiplex PCR; TCRdb's table is partial and in-frame only. This table holds hundreds of thousands of clones, about 96% found once. The CDR3 runs to 16 residues. The V gene lost 0 bases and the J gene lost 0 bases, with 12 bases spanning the gap. Germline-derived CDR1 and CDR2 are SGDLS and YYNGEE. The sequence came from a man aged 25-40 years in good health. J is TRBJ1-1 and V is TRBV9, with D possibly matching TRBD1 (5 bases). Sequenced: naive CD8+ T cells sorted from blood. CDR3 region: CASSVGIQGLNTEAFF. Written as DNA, the CDR3 is TGTGCCAGCAGCGTAGGGATCCAGGGTTTGAACACTGAAGCTTTCTTT.